Included here is one T cell receptor beta chain sequence, with context. What it recognizes is unknown. The sample originates from a study of T cells in Graves' hyperthyroidism and ophthalmopathy. Looked up from germline, CDR1 is LGHNA and CDR2 is YNFKEQ. The CDR3 runs to 14 residues. Deletions cut 3 bases from V and 2 bases from J, with 8 bases between. Points from the study as a whole: Peripheral blood also featured most of the thyroid clonotypes expanded above 0.001.

It was RNA transcripts that yielded the amplified TCR beta CDR3 regions. The HTBI primer set served for first-round RT-PCR of the TCR CDR3. TCRdb reanalysed the multiplex PCR reads using MiXCR and keeps one entry per CDR3 protein. The sample includes 500,000 to 800,000 distinct CDR3 sequences, roughly 15% of them seen just once. This rearrangement joins TRBV4-2 to TRBJ1-5; tentatively, D is TRBD1 (6 bases). Sample: blood. This receptor was identified in a woman aged 50 to 60 with Graves' ophthalmopathy. CDR3 in DNA: TGTGCCAGCAGCCACAGGGGTGGCAATCAGCCCCAGCATTTT. It yields the protein CASSHRGGNQPQHF.